This T cell receptor (beta chain) was captured in a study of control samples from healthy donors and cancer patients. J was trimmed by 2 bases and V by 5 bases; bases with no gene match: 8. From germline, CDR1 is SEHNR and CDR2 FQNEAQ (reference sequence). The CDR3 extends over 15 amino acids. Using immunoSEQ multiplex PCR, the repertoire was profiled, and TCRdb retains in-frame clones only, with some absent. Counted here are roughly 400,000 clones, around 90% occurring once; the ten biggest clones make up 5% to 7%. This chain links TRBV7-9 with TRBJ2-7; 8 nucleotides line up with TRBD2. The TCR was taken from a middle-aged man with head and neck cancer. Sequencing was performed on PBMCs. This CDR3 is CASSLDGGAAYEQYF. Written as DNA, the CDR3 is TGTGCCAGCAGCCTAGACGGGGGGGCAGCCTACGAGCAGTACTTC.